A single sample is the source of the 23 T cell receptor beta chains below, sequenced in a study of cytomegalovirus exposure and HLA in healthy donors. PCR employed 60 Vbeta and 13 Jbeta primers. Some clones are missing from TCRdb's copy, which holds only in-frame ones; the method was immunoSEQ multiplex PCR. Altogether 98,000 or so clones are present, approximately 76% being singletons, with the ten largest covering approximately 5.3%. Sequenced material: PBMCs. The receptors stem from a woman younger than 35 in good health and CMV-seropositive.

The gene calls are TRBV7-2 and TRBJ2-1; possible D gene TRBD2, 6 bases. Trimming took off 5 bases at V and 4 bases at J, with 18 bases between the two ends. Germline loops: CDR1 SGHTA, CDR2 FQGNSA. The CDR3 covers 16 residues. The CDR3 DNA reads as TGTGCCAGCAGCCCCGACCCGCGTGCGGGGTACAATGAGCAGTTCTTC. It specifies CASSPDPRAGYNEQFF.

The rearrangement uses TRBV5-1 and TRBJ2-7, with D possibly matching TRBD1 (6 bases). V was trimmed by 0 bases and J by 3 bases, leaving 10 bases between them. This CDR3 is built from 14 residues. CDR1 and CDR2 from the germline V gene are SGHRS and YFSETQ. CDR3 in amino acids: CASSLGGLSYEQYF. CDR3 bases: TGCGCCAGCAGCTTGGGGGGGCTCAGCTACGAGCAGTACTTC.

This chain joins TRBV28 and TRBJ1-2; D perhaps matches TRBD1 (5 bases). CDR1 and CDR2 from the germline V gene are MDHEN and SYDVKM. There are 15 residues in the CDR3. V was shortened by 6 bases and J by 3 bases, with 17 bases between the two germline ends. Written as DNA, the CDR3 is TGTGCCAGCAGCTCACCGGGGGACGGCTACTATGGCTACACCTTC. Translated, it gives CASSSPGDGYYGYTF.

This chain links TRBV23-1 with TRBJ2-1, with 11 bases fitting TRBD2. TRBV23-1 is an ORF, and what it does is uncertain. Trimming took 6 bases from V and 7 from J; bases not matched to a gene: 14. This CDR3 region has 17 residues. The CDR3 DNA reads TGCGCCAGCAGCCCCTTCCTGACTAGCGGGAATAGGAATGAGCAGTTCTTC. Protein: CASSPFLTSGNRNEQFF.

V is TRBV4-2 and J is TRBJ2-3, with D perhaps TRBD2 (7 bases). The germline gives CDR1 LGHNA, CDR2 YNFKEQ. V was pared by 4 bases and J by 1 base, with 18 bases between. The CDR3 contains 17 residues. CDR3 in amino acids: CASSLQVGGGGTDTQYF. In DNA form, the CDR3 reads TGTGCCAGCAGCCTTCAGGTGGGGGGGGGCGGCACAGATACGCAGTATTTT.

This sequence joins TRBV7-2 and TRBJ2-1; weak D call: TRBD2 (6 bases). This CDR3 spans 15 amino acids. V lost 5 bases, J lost 2 bases, and 13 bases lay in between. Germline assignment: CDR1 SGHTA and CDR2 FQGNSA. Here the CDR3 reads CASSPRRAAYNEQFF. For the CDR3, the DNA is TGTGCCAGCAGCCCGAGGAGGGCCGCCTACAATGAGCAGTTCTTC.

This clone turned up a few times. The chain employs TRBV6-1 and TRBJ2-1; D gene ambiguous. This CDR3 region has 15 residues. CDR1 is MNHNS and CDR2 is SASEGT in the germline V gene. The V end lost 3 bases, the J end lost 5 bases, and 14 bases lay between the germline ends. The DNA of the CDR3 is TGTGCCAGCAGTGAGCGAGCAGGCTCTGACAATGAGCAGTTCTTC. This encodes CASSERAGSDNEQFF.

The V and J genes are TRBV2 and TRBJ1-1; D gene ambiguous. The V end was cut by 4 bases, the J end by 4 bases, with 4 bases between. The CDR3 runs 11 residues. Germline loops: CDR1 SNHLY, CDR2 FYNNEI. This CDR3 reads CASSAGTEAFF. For the CDR3, the DNA is TGTGCCAGCAGTGCCGGCACTGAAGCTTTCTTT.

The chain employs TRBV6-1 and TRBJ2-7; D is perhaps TRBD2 (5 bases). In germline, CDR1 is MNHNS, CDR2 SASEGT. This CDR3 comprises 14 residues. Trimming removed 6 bases from V and 1 base from J, with 13 bases in between. CDR3 sequence: CASRALRASYEQYF. In DNA form, the CDR3 reads TGTGCCAGCAGGGCCTTGAGGGCTTCCTACGAGCAGTACTTC.

The chain is built from TRBV6-6 and TRBJ2-7, with 11 nucleotides matching TRBD1. Trimming removed 11 bases from V and 5 bases from J; junction bases left unmatched: 5. This CDR3 has 12 amino acids. CDR1 and CDR2 from the germline V gene are MNHNY and SVGAGI (reference sequence). The CDR3 nucleotides are TGTGCCTGTGGGGACAGGGGGAACGAGCAGTACTTC. Translating gives CACGDRGNEQYF.

The chain is built from TRBV10-1 and TRBJ2-3; D is undetermined. With 1 base removed from V and 3 bases from J, the gap between germline ends came to 5 bases. Germline CDR1 reads WNHNN; CDR2 reads SYGVQD (reference sequence). CDR3 length equals 13 residues. CDR3 sequence reads: CASSELETDTQYF. In DNA, the CDR3 is TGCGCCAGCAGTGAGTTAGAAACAGATACGCAGTATTTT.

This clone was detected a few times. The rearrangement uses TRBV28 and TRBJ1-5, with a tentative D call TRBD1 (6 bases). Germline-derived CDR1 and CDR2 are MDHEN and SYDVKM. Deletions cut 6 bases from V and 2 bases from J, with 26 bases between. This CDR3 is built from 19 residues. CDR3 in DNA: TGTGCCAGCAGCCGACTTTCGTGGGACAACGAAGAGGGCAATCAGCCCCAGCATTTT. This gives the protein CASSRLSWDNEEGNQPQHF.

V gene TRBV19 combines with J gene TRBJ2-3; 8 positions match TRBD1. With 6 bases clipped from V and 1 base from J, the junction kept 3 bases outside the gene matches. Germline V gene sequence: CDR1 LNHDA, CDR2 SQIVND (reference sequence). CDR3 size: 14 residues. This chain's CDR3 is CASSTTGGTDTQYF. The CDR3 nucleotides are TGTGCCAGTAGCACGACAGGGGGCACAGATACGCAGTATTTT.

The genes are TRBV18 and TRBJ1-1; no definite D call. Germline CDR1 reads KGHSH; CDR2 reads LQKENI. The V end lost 0 bases, the J end lost 1 base, and 12 bases lay between the germline ends. This CDR3 is built from 16 residues. As DNA, the CDR3 is TGTGCCAGCTCACCACCGGCCACGGCTAGGAACACTGAAGCTTTCTTT. Amino acid sequence: CASSPPATARNTEAFF.

The genes are TRBV19 and TRBJ2-1; 11 bases are a match to TRBD2. The CDR3 covers 15 residues. Germline V gene lookup returns CDR1 LNHDA and CDR2 SQIVND (reference sequence). After removal of 4 bases from V and 9 bases from J, the junction contained 8 bases not matched to a gene. The CDR3 protein is CASSTDPGLAVEQFF. CDR3 nucleotide sequence: TGTGCCAGTAGTACCGACCCGGGACTAGCGGTTGAGCAGTTCTTC.

This chain uses TRBV14 with TRBJ2-7; no clear D gene. CDR1 SGHDN and CDR2 FVKESK come from the germline V gene. V gave up 1 base and J gave up 5 bases, with 12 bases separating them. The CDR3 sequence is 14 residues long. The DNA for the CDR3 is TGTGCCAGCAGCCAAGTGACTCTGTGGGACGAGCAGTACTTC. It is translated as CASSQVTLWDEQYF.

Concerning this clone itself: A far larger clone is just one base off, so this is likely a read error. The chain has TRBV25-1 and TRBJ1-1, with 11 bases matching TRBD1. Germline CDR1 MGHDK, CDR2 SYGVNS. This CDR3 spans 17 amino acids. The CDR3 is CGSSNPGQGDLNTEAFF. CDR3 coding DNA: TGTGGCAGCAGTAACCCGGGACAGGGGGATTTGAACACTGAAGCTTTCTTT.

The CDR3 DNA follows: TGTGCCAGCAGCTTACAGGGGACCTACGAGCAGTACTTC. Translated: CASSLQGTYEQYF. The J gene is TRBJ2-7, the V gene TRBV5-6; 7 bases are a match to TRBD1. Trimming removed 2 bases from V and 2 bases from J; junction bases left unmatched: 1. Germline values: CDR1 SGHDT, CDR2 YYEEEE. This CDR3 has 13 amino acids.

To note about this clone: The identical CDR3 is also encoded by other nucleotide sequences in the sample. The chain is built from TRBV30 and TRBJ2-1; 8 bases are shared with TRBD2. J was trimmed by 4 bases and V by 1 base; bases with no gene match: 3. The CDR3 runs 14 residues. Looked up from germline, CDR1 is GTSNPN and CDR2 is SVGIG (reference sequence). The DNA of the CDR3 is TGTGCCTGGAGTGGGCTAGCGGGTTACAATGAGCAGTTCTTC. Residues: CAWSGLAGYNEQFF.

The V gene is TRBV4-1, the J gene TRBJ2-1; 11 positions match TRBD2. The CDR3 is made up of 14 amino acids. Germline CDR1 reads MGHRA; CDR2 reads YSYEKL. The V gene end was trimmed by 4 bases and the J gene end by 7 bases; junction bases not matched to a gene: 3. In nucleotides, the CDR3 is TGCGCCAGCAGCCCTATAGCGGGAGGGAATGAGCAGTTCTTC. It encodes CASSPIAGGNEQFF.

The chain employs TRBV28 and TRBJ2-6; 7 bases fit TRBD1. This CDR3 has 22 amino acids. After removal of 8 bases from V and 1 base from J, the junction contained 26 bases not matched to a gene. Per germline, CDR1 MDHEN and CDR2 SYDVKM. CDR3 DNA: TGTGCCAGCCCAGGACAGGCGCGCTTAGGGAGTGTAGGCCCATCTGGGGCCAACGTCCTGACTTTC. It codes for CASPGQARLGSVGPSGANVLTF.

V usage is TRBV5-1 and J usage is TRBJ1-1; possibly TRBD1 for D (6 bases). The CDR3 extends over 14 amino acids. Trimming stripped 3 bases from V and 1 base from J, with 10 bases between. Per the germline V gene, CDR1 is SGHRS and CDR2 is YFSETQ. The CDR3 sequence is CASSWWDKNTEAFF. DNA of the CDR3: TGCGCCAGCAGCTGGTGGGACAAGAACACTGAAGCTTTCTTT.

CDR3 nucleotide sequence: TGTGCCAGCAGCTTAACCGGACTAGCGGGGAGTGAGCAGTTCTTC. It encodes CASSLTGLAGSEQFF. The chain carries TRBV7-3 and TRBJ2-1; 12 positions match TRBD2. Per germline, CDR1 SGHTA and CDR2 FQGTGA. V was clipped by 0 bases and J by 9 bases; unmatched bases: 3. The CDR3 contains 15 residues.